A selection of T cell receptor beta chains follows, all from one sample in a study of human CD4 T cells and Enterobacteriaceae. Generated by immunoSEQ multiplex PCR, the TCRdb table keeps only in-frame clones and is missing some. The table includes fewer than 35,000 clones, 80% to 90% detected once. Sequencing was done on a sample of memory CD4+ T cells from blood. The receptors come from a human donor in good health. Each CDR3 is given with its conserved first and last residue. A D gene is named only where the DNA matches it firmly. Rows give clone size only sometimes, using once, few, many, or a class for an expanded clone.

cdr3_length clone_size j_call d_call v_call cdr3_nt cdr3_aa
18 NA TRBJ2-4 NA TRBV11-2 TGTGCCAGCAGCTTAGATGGGGCAGTCCCAAGATCCAAAAACATTCAGTACTTC CASSLDGAVPRSKNIQYF
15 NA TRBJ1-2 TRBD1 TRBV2 TGTGCCAGCAGCGACACCGGGACAGGGGGGAGGGGCTACACCTTC CASSDTGTGGRGYTF
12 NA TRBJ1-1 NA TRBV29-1 TGCAGCGTCCGGGACGGGAACACTGAAGCTTTCTTT CSVRDGNTEAFF
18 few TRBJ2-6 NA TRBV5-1 TGCGCCAGCAGCTTGGTATGGCAGGGGAGCTCTGGGGCCAACGTCCTGACTTTC CASSLVWQGSSGANVLTF
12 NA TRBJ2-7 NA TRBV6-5 TGTGCCAGCAGTTACTCGAAATACGAGCAGTACTTC CASSYSKYEQYF
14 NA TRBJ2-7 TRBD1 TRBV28 TGTGCCAGCAGCAACTTCGGACAGGCCTACGAGCAGTACTTC CASSNFGQAYEQYF
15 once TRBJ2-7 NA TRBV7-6 TGTGCCAGCAGCCAAGCCCCCGACAGAACCTACGAGCAGTACTTC CASSQAPDRTYEQYF
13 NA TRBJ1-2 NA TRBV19 TGTGCCAGTAGTGCGACGGGAACCCTTGGCTACACCTTC CASSATGTLGYTF
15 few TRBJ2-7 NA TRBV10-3 TGTGCCATCAGACCGGGACTCGAAACGCTGGGCGAGCAGTACTTC CAIRPGLETLGEQYF
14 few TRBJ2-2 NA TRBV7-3 TGTGCCAGCAGCTCTGCTCCGAACACCGGGGAGCTGTTTTTT CASSSAPNTGELFF
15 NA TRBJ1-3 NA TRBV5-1 TGCGCCAGCAGCTTGCCAGGGTCCTCTGGAAACACCATATATTTT CASSLPGSSGNTIYF
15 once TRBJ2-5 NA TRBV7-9 TGTGCCAGCAGCACCCAACAGGGTTTCAGAGAGACCCAGTACTTC CASSTQQGFRETQYF
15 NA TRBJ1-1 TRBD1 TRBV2 TGTGCCAGCAGCGACGACAGGGCGGGGAACACTGAAGCTTTCTTT CASSDDRAGNTEAFF
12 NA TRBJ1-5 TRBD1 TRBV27 TGTGCCAGCGAACAGGGGGGTCAGCCCCAGCATTTT CASEQGGQPQHF
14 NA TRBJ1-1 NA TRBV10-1 TGCGCCAGCAGTGAGTGGACCGGGAACACTGAAGCTTTCTTT CASSEWTGNTEAFF
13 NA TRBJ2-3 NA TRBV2 TGTGCCAGCAGTGTCGGACGTACAGATACGCAGTATTTT CASSVGRTDTQYF
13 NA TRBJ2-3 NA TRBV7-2 TGTGCCAGCAGCTTAGTTTTAGCGGATACGCAGTATTTT CASSLVLADTQYF
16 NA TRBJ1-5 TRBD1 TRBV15 TGTGCCACACATCCCGGGACAGTGGCTGGGAGGGAGCCCCAGCATTTT CATHPGTVAGREPQHF
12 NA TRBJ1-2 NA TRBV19 TGTGCCAGTAGTATAATTGGCTGGAACTACACCTTC CASSIIGWNYTF
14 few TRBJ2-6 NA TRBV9 TGTGCCAGCAGCGTTCTCTCTGGGGCCAACGTCCTGACTTTC CASSVLSGANVLTF
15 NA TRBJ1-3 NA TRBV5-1 TGCGCCAGCAGCACCGGGACCAACCGGGGAAACACCATATATTTT CASSTGTNRGNTIYF
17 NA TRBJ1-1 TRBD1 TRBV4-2 TGTGCCAGCAGCCAAGAGGGGACAGGGAAAAGGAGCACTGAAGCTTTCTTT CASSQEGTGKRSTEAFF
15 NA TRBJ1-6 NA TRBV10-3 TGTGCCATCAGTGACGGGCAGGGCAACAGGTCACCCCTCCACTTT CAISDGQGNRSPLHF
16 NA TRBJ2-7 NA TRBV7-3 TGTGCCAGCAGCTTAGAACGGGGCGGAGGGTCCTACGAGCAGTACTTC CASSLERGGGSYEQYF
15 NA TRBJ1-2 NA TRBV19 TGTGCCAGTAGTATAGATAAGACCCGAGCAAGTGGCTACACCTTC CASSIDKTRASGYTF
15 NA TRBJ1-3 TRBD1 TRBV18 TGTGCCAGCTCTCAAAGGGACAGTACAGGAAACACCATATATTTT CASSQRDSTGNTIYF
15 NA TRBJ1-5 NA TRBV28 TGTGCCAGCAGTATATCGCGACAATTCAATCAGCCCCAGCATTTT CASSISRQFNQPQHF
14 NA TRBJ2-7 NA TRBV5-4 TGTGCCAGCAGCTTGACCAAAGGTCCTTACGAGCAGTACTTC CASSLTKGPYEQYF
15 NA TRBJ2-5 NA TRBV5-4 TGTGCCAGCAGCTTGGGCGGGGGCTGGGTAGAGACCCAGTACTTC CASSLGGGWVETQYF
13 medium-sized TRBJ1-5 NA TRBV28 TGTGCCAGCAGTTTCCGGGACAATCAGCCCCAGCATTTT CASSFRDNQPQHF
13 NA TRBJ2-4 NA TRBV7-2 TGTGCCAGCAGCTTCCAATCGGTAAACATTCAGTACTTC CASSFQSVNIQYF